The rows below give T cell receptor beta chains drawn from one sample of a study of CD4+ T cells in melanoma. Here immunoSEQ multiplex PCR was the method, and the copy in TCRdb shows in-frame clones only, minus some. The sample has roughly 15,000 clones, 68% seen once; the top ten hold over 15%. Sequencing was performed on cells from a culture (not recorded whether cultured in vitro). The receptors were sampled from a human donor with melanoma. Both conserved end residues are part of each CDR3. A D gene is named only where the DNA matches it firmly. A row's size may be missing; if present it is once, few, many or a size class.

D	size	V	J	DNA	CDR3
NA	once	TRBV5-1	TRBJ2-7	TGCGCCAGCAGCTCGGCCTACGAGCAGTACTTC	CASSSAYEQYF
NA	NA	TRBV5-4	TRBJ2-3	TGTGCCAGCAGCCCTCGGCCGCGAGATACGCAGTATTTT	CASSPRPRDTQYF
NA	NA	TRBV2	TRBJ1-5	TGTGCCAGCAGTGAAGCGCTTTGGGTCTATAGCAATCAGCCCCAGCATTTT	CASSEALWVYSNQPQHF
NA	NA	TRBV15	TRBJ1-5	TGTGCCACCAGCAGGCACAATCAGCCCCAGCATTTT	CATSRHNQPQHF
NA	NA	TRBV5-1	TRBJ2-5	TGCGCCAGCAGCTTGGCCCTCTCCCCAGAAGAGACCCAGTACTTC	CASSLALSPEETQYF
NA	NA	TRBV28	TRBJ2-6	TGTGCCAGCAGTCGATCTGGGGCCAACGTCCTGACTTTC	CASSRSGANVLTF
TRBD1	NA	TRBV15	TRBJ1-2	TGTGCCACCAGCAGAAACAGGGGAAACTATGGCTACACCTTC	CATSRNRGNYGYTF
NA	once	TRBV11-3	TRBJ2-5	TGTGCCAGCAGCTTATCCGGGACACTTGCCCGATCCCAACAAGAGACCCAGTACTTC	CASSLSGTLARSQQETQYF
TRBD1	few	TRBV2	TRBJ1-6	TGTGCCAGCACCTGGGACAGGCGGCAGAGAAATTCACCCCTCCACTTT	CASTWDRRQRNSPLHF
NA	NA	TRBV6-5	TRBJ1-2	TGTGCCAGCAGCTTGACGGAGGAATCCTCGCGAGGCTACACCTTC	CASSLTEESSRGYTF
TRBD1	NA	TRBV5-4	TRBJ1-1	TGTGCCAGCAGCGGGGGACAGGTAAGGAACACTGAAGCTTTCTTT	CASSGGQVRNTEAFF
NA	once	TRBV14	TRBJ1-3	TGTGCCAGCAGCCAATTCTCGATTTCTGGAAACACCATATATTTT	CASSQFSISGNTIYF
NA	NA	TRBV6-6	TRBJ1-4	TGTGCCAGCAGACTTGGCAGGATTAATGAAAAACTGTTTTTT	CASRLGRINEKLFF